This T cell receptor (beta chain) was sequenced for a study of T cell responses to AZD1222 COVID-19 vaccine. Whole-study results and caveats: Clonal diversity was possibly underestimated, and white British individuals and females predominated among donors. Only six or seven AZD1222 recipients were seropositive at baseline.

Some clones are missing from TCRdb's copy, which holds only in-frame ones; the method was immunoSEQ multiplex PCR. Of tens of thousands of clones in the sample, around 80% were seen once. The CDR3 spans 17 residues. V was clipped by 3 bases and J by 6 bases, with 22 bases between them. Per the germline V gene, CDR1 is SGHAT and CDR2 is FQNNGV. A note on this clone: The antigen is undetermined.

Sequenced here: peripheral blood, sampled on day 0 of AZD1222 vaccination. The clonotype was recovered from an adult in good health. The chain joins TRBV11-2 to TRBJ2-3; weak D call: TRBD2 (6 bases). The CDR3 nucleotides read TGTGCCAGCAGCTTTGGGACTCCCTCCGGGGGTCTCGATACGCAGTATTTT. Protein: CASSFGTPSGGLDTQYF.